The rows below give T cell receptor beta chains drawn from one sample of a study of OX40 agonist ivuxolimab in advanced cancers. The repertoire was sequenced with immunoSEQ multiplex PCR; TCRdb's copy has only in-frame clones and lacks some. The profile shows 35,000 to 50,000 clones, around 88% of them singletons. This sample comprised CD4+ or CD8+ T cells sorted from blood, obtained in a trial of the OX40 agonist ivuxolimab. The receptor set was obtained from an adult with an advanced solid tumor such as melanoma, head and neck, liver or kidney cancer. Both conserved end residues are part of each CDR3. The D gene is left open where the match is weak. Clone size appears in some rows only: once, few, many, or a class for an expanded clone.

CDR3: CASSATGVGETQYF
DNA: TGTGCCAGCAGTGCTACAGGGGTGGGGGAGACCCAGTACTTC
D: TRBD1
length: 14
V: TRBV6-5
J: TRBJ2-5
size: NA

CDR3: CASGFRGGTEAFF
DNA: TGTGCTAGTGGTTTTAGGGGGGGTACTGAAGCTTTCTTT
D: NA
length: 13
V: TRBV12-5
J: TRBJ1-1
size: NA

CDR3: CASKILAGGGELFF
DNA: TGTGCCAGCAAAATACTAGCGGGAGGCGGGGAGCTGTTTTTT
D: TRBD2
length: 14
V: TRBV27
J: TRBJ2-2
size: NA

CDR3: CASSLTGGAVSGNTIYF
DNA: TGTGCCAGCAGCTTAACGGGGGGTGCGGTCTCTGGAAACACCATATATTTT
D: NA
length: 17
V: TRBV7-3
J: TRBJ1-3
size: NA

CDR3: CASSEAGNQPQHF
DNA: TGTGCCAGCAGTGAGGCGGGGAATCAGCCCCAGCATTTT
D: NA
length: 13
V: TRBV6-4
J: TRBJ1-5
size: NA

CDR3: CASSQGGAYEQYF
DNA: TGCGCCAGCAGCCAAGGGGGCGCCTACGAGCAGTACTTC
D: NA
length: 13
V: TRBV4-3
J: TRBJ2-7
size: NA

CDR3: CASSLDVASGASTDTQYF
DNA: TGTGCCAGCAGCTTAGACGTGGCTAGCGGTGCTAGCACAGATACGCAGTATTTT
D: TRBD2
length: 18
V: TRBV7-9
J: TRBJ2-3
size: NA

CDR3: CASSSVDNEQFF
DNA: TGTGCCAGCAGTTCAGTTGACAATGAGCAGTTCTTC
D: NA
length: 12
V: TRBV7-9
J: TRBJ2-1
size: NA

CDR3: CASRVGASYNSPLHF
DNA: TGTGCCAGCCGGGTGGGGGCGTCCTATAATTCACCCCTCCACTTT
D: NA
length: 15
V: TRBV2
J: TRBJ1-6
size: few

CDR3: CASSLWSPYEQYF
DNA: TGTGCCAGCAGCTTGTGGTCCCCCTACGAGCAGTACTTC
D: NA
length: 13
V: TRBV11-1
J: TRBJ2-7
size: NA

CDR3: CSVERGRDYGYTF
DNA: TGCAGCGTTGAGAGGGGGAGGGACTATGGCTACACCTTC
D: NA
length: 13
V: TRBV29-1
J: TRBJ1-2
size: NA

CDR3: CATSRGPGDQPQHF
DNA: TGTGCCACCAGCAGAGGACCCGGGGATCAGCCCCAGCATTTT
D: NA
length: 14
V: TRBV15
J: TRBJ1-5
size: NA

CDR3: CASNPRSGDTQYF
DNA: TGTGCCAGCAACCCTCGGTCAGGAGATACGCAGTATTTT
D: NA
length: 13
V: TRBV9
J: TRBJ2-3
size: NA

CDR3: CASSYQRDLSYEQYF
DNA: TGTGCCAGCAGTTACCAGCGGGACCTTTCCTACGAGCAGTACTTC
D: TRBD2
length: 15
V: TRBV6-6
J: TRBJ2-7
size: NA

CDR3: CASSPVRGGTSYEQYF
DNA: TGTGCCAGCAGCCCCGTTAGGGGTGGGACCTCCTACGAGCAGTACTTC
D: NA
length: 16
V: TRBV11-2
J: TRBJ2-7
size: NA

CDR3: CASSYLLAGGPYTQYF
DNA: TGTGCCAGCAGTTACTTACTAGCGGGGGGGCCTTATACGCAGTATTTT
D: TRBD2
length: 16
V: TRBV27
J: TRBJ2-3
size: NA

CDR3: CASSVESFAGNYGYTF
DNA: TGTGCCAGCAGCGTAGAGAGTTTCGCAGGCAACTATGGCTACACCTTC
D: NA
length: 16
V: TRBV9
J: TRBJ1-2
size: NA